A single sample is the source of the 4 T cell receptor beta chains below, sequenced in a study of CD8 T cells in Susac syndrome (dated by TCRdb to about 2019). Library construction relied on the immunoSEQ multiplex PCR assay. RNA was extracted using the RNeasy kit, and 0.5 to 1 microgram was reverse transcribed with random hexamers. TCRdb redid the processing of the public reads, applying fastp at Q25 and MiXCR, and retained in-frame beta chains. Each CDR3 protein gets just one entry, which takes the most common genes and DNA from the rows behind it. In this sample the table shows 100,000 to 150,000 distinct CDR3 sequences, around 94% of which occur a single time. The top ten clones comprise roughly 0.087% of the sample. The sequencing sample was made of CD4+ T cells from PBMCs. These receptors came from a human donor in good health.

This sequence joins TRBV2 and TRBJ2-1; D could derive from TRBD1 or TRBD2 (6 bases each). The CDR3 runs 13 residues. Germline values: CDR1 SNHLY, CDR2 FYNNEI. Trimming left V 6 bases short and J 5 bases short, with 11 bases between. In DNA form, the CDR3 reads TGTGCCAGCAGCACAGGGAGGAACAATGAGCAGTTCTTC. This sequence encodes CASSTGRNNEQFF. Filled out from reference TRBV2 and TRBJ2-1, the complete variable domain reads EPEVTQTPSHQVTQMGQEVILRCVPISNHLYFYWYRQILGQKVEFLVSFYNNEISEKSEIFDDQFSVERPDGSNFTLKIRSTKLEDSAMYFCASSTGRNNEQFFGPGTRLTVL.

The chain carries TRBV7-9 and TRBJ1-1; D uncertain. Germline assignment: CDR1 SEHNR and CDR2 FQNEAQ (reference sequence). The CDR3 is made up of 13 amino acids. With 2 bases removed from V and 1 base from J, the gap between germline ends came to 5 bases. The DNA for the CDR3 is TGTGCCAGCAGCTTACAGGAGAACACTGAAGCTTTCTTT. Its protein is CASSLQENTEAFF.

The rearrangement links TRBV5-1 to TRBJ2-7, with 10 nucleotides matching TRBD2. The CDR3 runs to 16 residues. The ends lost 6 bases at V and 0 bases at J; junction bases unmatched: 9. From germline, CDR1 is SGHRS and CDR2 YFSETQ. CDR3 nucleotides: TGCGCCAGCACCGTCGGACTAGCGGATGACTCCTACGAGCAGTACTTC. Translation gives CASTVGLADDSYEQYF.

This clonotype was counted a single time. The chain has TRBV5-4 and TRBJ2-7; perhaps TRBD1 as D (6 bases). This CDR3 is built from 14 residues. V was pared by 4 bases and J by 2 bases, with 13 bases between. The germline gives CDR1 SGHNT, CDR2 YYREEE (reference sequence). The CDR3 spells CASSIRQDPYEQYF. For the CDR3, the DNA is TGTGCCAGCAGCATCCGACAGGACCCCTACGAGCAGTACTTC.